The entry that follows covers one T cell receptor (beta chain) sequence. This sample was included in a study of cytomegalovirus exposure and HLA in healthy donors. The CDR3 loop spans 16 amino acids. Per the germline V gene, CDR1 is LNHDA and CDR2 is SQIVND (reference sequence). Trimming took off 4 bases at V and 5 bases at J, with 20 bases between the two ends. With 60 Vbeta and 13 Jbeta primers, the PCR was carried out. Assay used: immunoSEQ multiplex PCR; TCRdb lists only in-frame clones, some missing. This sample yields about 120,000 clones, of which about 79% are seen a single time; roughly 2% belongs to the top ten.

The sequencing input was PBMCs. This rearrangement joins TRBV19 to TRBJ1-1; D is possibly TRBD1 (6 bases). The clonotype comes from a man aged 18 to 29 in good health and CMV-seronegative. CDR3 nucleotides: TGTGCCAGTAGTAGGAAGGGTAGCAGGGGAAGGACTGAAGCTTTCTTT. Translated: CASSRKGSRGRTEAFF. Full variable domain (missing parts from reference TRBV19 and TRBJ1-1): DGGITQSPKYLFRKEGQNVTLSCEQNLNHDAMYWYRQDPGQGLRLIYYSQIVNDFQKGDIAEGYSVSREKKESFPLTVTSAQKNPTAFYLCASSRKGSRGRTEAFFGQGTRLTVV.